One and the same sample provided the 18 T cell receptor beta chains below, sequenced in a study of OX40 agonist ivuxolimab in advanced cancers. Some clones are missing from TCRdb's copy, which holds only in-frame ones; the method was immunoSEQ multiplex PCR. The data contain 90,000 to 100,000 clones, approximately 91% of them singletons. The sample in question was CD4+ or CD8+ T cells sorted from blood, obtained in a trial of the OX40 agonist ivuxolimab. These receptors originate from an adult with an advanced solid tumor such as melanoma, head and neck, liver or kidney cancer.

The CDR3 sequence is CASRDRASTGELFF. In DNA form, the CDR3 reads TGTGCCAGTCGGGACAGGGCCAGCACCGGGGAGCTGTTTTTT. This chain uses TRBV19 with TRBJ2-2; TRBD1 agrees at 9 bases. The CDR3 is made up of 14 amino acids. V lost 8 bases and J lost 4; bases outside the gene matches: 5. Germline CDR1 and CDR2: LNHDA and SQIVND (reference sequence). Based on the CDR3 plus reference TRBV19 and TRBJ2-2, the full variable domain is DGGITQSPKYLFRKEGQNVTLSCEQNLNHDAMYWYRQDPGQGLRLIYYSQIVNDFQKGDIAEGYSVSREKKESFPLTVTSAQKNPTAFYLCASRDRASTGELFFGEGSRLTVL.

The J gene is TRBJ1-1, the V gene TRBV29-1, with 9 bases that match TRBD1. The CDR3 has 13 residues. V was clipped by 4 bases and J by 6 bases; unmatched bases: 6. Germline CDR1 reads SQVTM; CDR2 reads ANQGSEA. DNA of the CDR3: TGCAGCGTTGGGGGACAGGGAAGGCCTGAAGCTTTCTTT. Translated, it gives CSVGGQGRPEAFF.

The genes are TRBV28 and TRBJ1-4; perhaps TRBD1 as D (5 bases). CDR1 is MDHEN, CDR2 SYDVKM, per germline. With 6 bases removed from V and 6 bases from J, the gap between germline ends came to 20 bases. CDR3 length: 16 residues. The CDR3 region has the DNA TGTGCCAGCAGCACGGAGGGGTCAGGACATCATGAAAAACTGTTTTTT. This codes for CASSTEGSGHHEKLFF. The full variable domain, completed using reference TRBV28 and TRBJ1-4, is DVKVTQSSRYLVKRTGEKVFLECVQDMDHENMFWYRQDPGLGLRLIYFSYDVKMKEKGDIPEGYSVSREKKERFSLILESASTNQTSMYLCASSTEGSGHHEKLFFGSGTQLSVL.

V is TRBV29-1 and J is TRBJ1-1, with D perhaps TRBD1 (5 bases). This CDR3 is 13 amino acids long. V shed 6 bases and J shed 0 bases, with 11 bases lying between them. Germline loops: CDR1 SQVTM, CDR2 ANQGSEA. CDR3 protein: CSVRKGMNTEAFF. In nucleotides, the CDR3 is TGCAGCGTCCGAAAGGGGATGAACACTGAAGCTTTCTTT.

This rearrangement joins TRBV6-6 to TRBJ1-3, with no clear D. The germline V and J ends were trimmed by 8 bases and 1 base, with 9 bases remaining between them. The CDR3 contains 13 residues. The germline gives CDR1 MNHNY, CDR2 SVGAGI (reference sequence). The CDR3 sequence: CASGGPSGNTIYF. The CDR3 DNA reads TGTGCCAGCGGCGGACCTTCTGGAAACACCATATATTTT.

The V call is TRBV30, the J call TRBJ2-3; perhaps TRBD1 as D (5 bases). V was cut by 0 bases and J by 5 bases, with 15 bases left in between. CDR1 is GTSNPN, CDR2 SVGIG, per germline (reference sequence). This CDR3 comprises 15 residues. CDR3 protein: CAWSVAIPGLDTQYF. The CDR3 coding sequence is TGTGCCTGGAGTGTAGCCATCCCAGGGCTAGATACGCAGTATTTT.

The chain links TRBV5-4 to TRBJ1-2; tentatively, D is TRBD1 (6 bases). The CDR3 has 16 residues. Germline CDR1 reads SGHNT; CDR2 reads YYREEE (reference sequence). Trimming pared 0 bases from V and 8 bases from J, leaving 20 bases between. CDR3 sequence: CASSLGRSIQGGGYTF. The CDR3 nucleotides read TGTGCCAGCAGCTTGGGTCGCTCAATACAAGGGGGAGGCTACACCTTC. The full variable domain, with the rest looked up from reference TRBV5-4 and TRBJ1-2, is ETGVTQSPTHLIKTRGQQVTLRCSSQSGHNTVSWYQQALGQGPQFIFQYYREEENGRGNFPPRFSGLQFPNYSSELNVNALELDDSALYLCASSLGRSIQGGGYTFGSGTRLTVV.

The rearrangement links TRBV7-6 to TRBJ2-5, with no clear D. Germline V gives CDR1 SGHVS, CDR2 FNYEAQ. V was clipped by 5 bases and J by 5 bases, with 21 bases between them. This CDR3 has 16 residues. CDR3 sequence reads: CASSTALLSRKETQYF. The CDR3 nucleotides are TGTGCCAGCAGCACCGCACTCCTCTCTCGTAAGGAGACCCAGTACTTC.

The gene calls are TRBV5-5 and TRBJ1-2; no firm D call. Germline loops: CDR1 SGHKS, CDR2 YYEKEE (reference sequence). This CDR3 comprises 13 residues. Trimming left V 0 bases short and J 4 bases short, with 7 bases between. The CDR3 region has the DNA TGTGCCAGCAGCTTGGAACAGAGCTATGGCTACACCTTC. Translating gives CASSLEQSYGYTF.

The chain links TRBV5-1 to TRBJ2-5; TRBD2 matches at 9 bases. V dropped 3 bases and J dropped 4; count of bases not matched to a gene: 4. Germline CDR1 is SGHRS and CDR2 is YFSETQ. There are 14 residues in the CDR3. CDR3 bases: TGCGCCAGCAGCTATAGCGGGAGTGGAGAGACCCAGTACTTC. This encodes CASSYSGSGETQYF.

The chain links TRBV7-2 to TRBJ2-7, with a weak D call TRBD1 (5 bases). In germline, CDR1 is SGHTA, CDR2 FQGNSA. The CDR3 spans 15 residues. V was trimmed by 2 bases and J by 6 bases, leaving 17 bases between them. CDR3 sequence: CASSLLASRASEQYV. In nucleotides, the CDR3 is TGTGCCAGCAGCTTACTCGCATCCAGGGCCTCCGAGCAGTACGTC.

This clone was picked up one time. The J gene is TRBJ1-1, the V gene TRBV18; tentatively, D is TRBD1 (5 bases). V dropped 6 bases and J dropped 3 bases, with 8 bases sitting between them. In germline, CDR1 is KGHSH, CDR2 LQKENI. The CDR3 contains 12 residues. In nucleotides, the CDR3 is TGTGCCAGCTCCCAACAGGACACTGAAGCTTTCTTT. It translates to CASSQQDTEAFF.

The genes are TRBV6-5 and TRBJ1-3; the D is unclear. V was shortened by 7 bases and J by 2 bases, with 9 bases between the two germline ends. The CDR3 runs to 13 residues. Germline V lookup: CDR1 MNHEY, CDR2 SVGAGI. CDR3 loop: CASNAGPGNTIYF. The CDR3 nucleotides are TGTGCCAGCAATGCTGGGCCTGGAAACACCATATATTTT.

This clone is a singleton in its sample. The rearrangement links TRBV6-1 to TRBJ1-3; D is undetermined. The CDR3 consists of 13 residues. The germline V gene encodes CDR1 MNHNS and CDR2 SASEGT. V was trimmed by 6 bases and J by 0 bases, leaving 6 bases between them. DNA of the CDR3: TGTGCCAGCAGATCGAACTCTGGAAACACCATATATTTT. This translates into CASRSNSGNTIYF.

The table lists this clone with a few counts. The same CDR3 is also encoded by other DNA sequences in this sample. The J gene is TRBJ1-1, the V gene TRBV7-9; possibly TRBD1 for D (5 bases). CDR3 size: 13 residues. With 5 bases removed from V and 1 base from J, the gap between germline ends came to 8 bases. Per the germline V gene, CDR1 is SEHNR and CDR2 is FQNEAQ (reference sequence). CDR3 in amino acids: CASSRQGNTEAFF. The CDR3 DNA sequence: TGTGCCAGCAGCCGCCAGGGGAACACTGAAGCTTTCTTT.

The DNA of the CDR3 is TGCAGCGTTGAATTAATGGGGAGTGGCTATGGCTACACCTTC. Its translation is CSVELMGSGYGYTF. The chain has TRBV29-1 and TRBJ1-2; D unclear. Trimming took 2 bases from V and 4 from J, leaving 14 bases between them. The V gene's germline CDR1 is SQVTM and CDR2 ANQGSEA. The CDR3 extends over 14 amino acids.

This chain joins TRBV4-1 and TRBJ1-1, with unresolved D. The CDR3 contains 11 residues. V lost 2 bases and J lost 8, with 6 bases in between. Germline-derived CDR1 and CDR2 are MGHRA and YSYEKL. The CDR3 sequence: CASSQTNEAFF. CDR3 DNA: TGCGCCAGCAGCCAAACTAACGAAGCTTTCTTT.

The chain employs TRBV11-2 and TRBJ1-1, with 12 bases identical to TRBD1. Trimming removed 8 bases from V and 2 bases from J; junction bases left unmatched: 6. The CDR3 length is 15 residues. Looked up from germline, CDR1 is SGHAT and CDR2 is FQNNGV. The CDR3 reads CASQGGQGANTEAFF. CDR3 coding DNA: TGTGCCAGCCAAGGGGGACAGGGGGCAAACACTGAAGCTTTCTTT.